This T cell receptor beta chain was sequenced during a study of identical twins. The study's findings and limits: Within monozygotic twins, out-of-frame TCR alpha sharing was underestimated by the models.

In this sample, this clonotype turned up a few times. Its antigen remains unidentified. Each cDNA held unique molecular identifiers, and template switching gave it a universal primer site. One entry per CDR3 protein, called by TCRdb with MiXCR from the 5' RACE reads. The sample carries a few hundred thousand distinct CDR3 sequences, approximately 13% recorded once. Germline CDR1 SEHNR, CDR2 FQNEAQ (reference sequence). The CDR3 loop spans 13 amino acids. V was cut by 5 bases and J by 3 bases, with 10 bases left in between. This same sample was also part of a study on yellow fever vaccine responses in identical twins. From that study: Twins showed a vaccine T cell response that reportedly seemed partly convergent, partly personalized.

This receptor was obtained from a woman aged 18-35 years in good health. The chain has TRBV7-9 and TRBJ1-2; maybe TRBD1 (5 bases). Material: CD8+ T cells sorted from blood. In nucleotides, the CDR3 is TGTGCCAGCAGCGGGACGCCTGACTATGGCTACACCTTC. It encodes CASSGTPDYGYTF. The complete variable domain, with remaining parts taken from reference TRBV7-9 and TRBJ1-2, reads DTGVSQNPRHKITKRGQNVTFRCDPISEHNRLYWYRQTLGQGPEFLTYFQNEAQLEKSRLLSDRFSAERPKGSFSTLEIQRTEQGDSAMYLCASSGTPDYGYTFGSGTRLTVV.